This TCR beta chain was recovered during a study of T cell responses to AZD1222 COVID-19 vaccine. Regarding the study as a whole: Repertoires were sampled only after the peak T cell response. Spike-specific TCR breadth rose after two AZD1222 doses, and depth rose as well. Unmutated variant regions are reportedly targeted by nearly half of spike-specific TCRs.

The repertoire was sequenced with immunoSEQ multiplex PCR; TCRdb's copy has only in-frame clones and lacks some. The data hold 150,000 or so clones, with about 90% observed a single time. Per the germline V gene, CDR1 is SGHRS and CDR2 is YFSETQ. Trimming stripped 3 bases from V and 0 bases from J, with 8 bases between. This CDR3 has 14 residues. Of note for this clone: The antigen is unknown.

V is TRBV5-1 and J is TRBJ2-3, with unresolved D. The source is an adult in good health. This sample comprised peripheral blood, obtained on day 0 of AZD1222 vaccination. Here the CDR3 reads CASSSYGSTDTQYF. The CDR3 DNA follows: TGCGCCAGCAGCTCATACGGCAGCACAGATACGCAGTATTTT.